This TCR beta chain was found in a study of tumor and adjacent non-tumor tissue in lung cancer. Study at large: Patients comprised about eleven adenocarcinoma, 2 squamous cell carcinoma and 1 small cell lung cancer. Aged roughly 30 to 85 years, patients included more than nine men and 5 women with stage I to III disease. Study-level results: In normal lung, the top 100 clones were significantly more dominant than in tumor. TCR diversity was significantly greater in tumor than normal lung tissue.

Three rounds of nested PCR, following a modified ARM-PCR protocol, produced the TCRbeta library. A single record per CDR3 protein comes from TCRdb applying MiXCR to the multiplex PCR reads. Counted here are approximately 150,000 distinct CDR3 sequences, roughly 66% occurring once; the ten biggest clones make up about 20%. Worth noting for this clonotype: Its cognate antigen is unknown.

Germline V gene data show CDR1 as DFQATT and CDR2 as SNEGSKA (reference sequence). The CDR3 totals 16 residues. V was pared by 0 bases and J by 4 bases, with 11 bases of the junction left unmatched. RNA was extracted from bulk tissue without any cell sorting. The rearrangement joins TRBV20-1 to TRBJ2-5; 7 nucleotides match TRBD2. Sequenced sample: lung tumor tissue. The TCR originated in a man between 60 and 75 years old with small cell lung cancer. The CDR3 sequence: CSARDTSGKALETQYF. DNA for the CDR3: TGCAGTGCTAGAGATACAAGCGGGAAAGCGCTAGAGACCCAGTACTTC.